The next 22 T cell receptor beta chains were all read from a single sample in a study of early T cells in non-severe SARS-CoV-2 infection. TCRdb re-analysed the 5' RACE reads in MiXCR, keeping a single row per CDR3 protein. Altogether fewer than 85,000 distinct CDR3 sequences are present, more than 7.5% being singletons, with the ten largest covering roughly 5%. Input material: whole blood. Receptors were obtained from an adult who was a healthcare worker with PCR-confirmed SARS-CoV-2 infection or an uninfected control (not recorded which).

This clonotype was detected only a few times. The rearrangement links TRBV19 to TRBJ2-7; 9 positions match TRBD1. Per germline, CDR1 LNHDA and CDR2 SQIVND (reference sequence). Trimming at V came to 4 bases and at J to 6 bases, leaving 10 bases not matched to a gene. There are 15 residues in the CDR3. Here the CDR3 DNA reads TGTGCCAGTAGTAAACAGGGGGCTATGGGTCTCGAGCAGTACTTC. This sequence encodes CASSKQGAMGLEQYF.

The sample holds many counts of this clonotype. The rearrangement links TRBV18 to TRBJ1-1; TRBD1 matches at 7 bases. The CDR3 contains 13 residues. Per germline, CDR1 KGHSH and CDR2 LQKENI. V was clipped by 4 bases and J by 6 bases; unmatched bases: 5. CDR3 in DNA: TGTGCCAGCTCACGACGTCAGGGGGCTGAAGCTTTCTTT. This translates into CASSRRQGAEAFF.

The chain links TRBV5-5 to TRBJ2-7; D not resolved. Germline-derived CDR1 and CDR2 are SGHKS and YYEKEE (reference sequence). There are 13 residues in the CDR3. V lost 0 bases and J lost 4, with 8 bases in between. For the CDR3, the DNA is TGTGCCAGCAGCTTGGCCGGAAGATACGAGCAGTACTTC. Its translation: CASSLAGRYEQYF.

As to this clonotype: This sequence may be a read error, since a much larger clone differs from it by one base. The rearrangement links TRBV11-2 to TRBJ2-7, with unresolved D. The germline V gene encodes CDR1 SGHAT and CDR2 FQNNGV. V lost 6 bases, J lost 5 bases, and 20 bases lay in between. The CDR3 sequence is 15 residues long. The DNA for the CDR3 is TGTGCCAGCAGTCCCCTAACCCGCAGGATCCACGAGCAGTACTTC. Translating it yields CASSPLTRRIHEQYF.

The chain couples TRBV4-1 to TRBJ1-1; D is perhaps TRBD1 (6 bases). This CDR3 has 15 amino acids. The germline V gene has CDR1 MGHRA and CDR2 YSYEKL. Trimming pared 0 bases from V and 7 bases from J, leaving 15 bases between. Here the CDR3 reads CASSQDQRGWSEAFF. The DNA for the CDR3 is TGCGCCAGCAGCCAAGACCAGAGGGGGTGGAGTGAAGCTTTCTTT.

The gene calls are TRBV9 and TRBJ2-2; no reliable D call. With 0 bases removed from V and 2 bases from J, the gap between germline ends came to 11 bases. Germline CDR1 and CDR2: SGDLS and YYNGEE. The CDR3 is 16 residues long. This CDR3 is CASSVGAPQNTGELFF. The CDR3 DNA reads as TGTGCCAGCAGCGTAGGGGCGCCCCAAAACACCGGGGAGCTGTTTTTT.

The table lists this clonotype with a few counts. CDR3 protein: CSVEGDEDTQYF. The DNA of the CDR3 is TGCAGCGTTGAAGGGGACGAGGATACGCAGTATTTT. The chain is built from TRBV29-1 and TRBJ2-3; D is tentatively TRBD1 or TRBD2 (5 bases each). V was pared by 1 base and J by 6 bases, with 8 bases between. Per germline, CDR1 SQVTM and CDR2 ANQGSEA. This CDR3 comprises 12 residues.

The chain combines TRBV24-1 with TRBJ2-3; TRBD1 or TRBD2 may be the D gene (5 bases each). V shed 3 bases and J shed 0 bases, with 9 bases lying between them. CDR1 and CDR2 from the germline V gene are KGHDR and SFDVKD. The CDR3 extends over 15 amino acids. The DNA of the CDR3 is TGTGCCACCAGTGATGGGACCCGGAGCACAGATACGCAGTATTTT. Amino acids: CATSDGTRSTDTQYF.

The V and J genes are TRBV20-1 and TRBJ2-3; 9 nucleotides agree with TRBD2. The germline CDR1 and CDR2 sequences are DFQATT and SNEGSKA (reference sequence). The CDR3 is 14 amino acids. With V trimmed by 6 bases and J by 2 bases, 6 bases remained unmatched. CDR3 sequence reads: CSARTSANTDTQYF. Here the CDR3 DNA reads TGCAGTGCCAGGACTAGCGCCAACACAGATACGCAGTATTTT.

This clonotype was detected many times. The chain is built from TRBV28 and TRBJ2-2; TRBD1 matches at 7 bases. CDR1 MDHEN and CDR2 SYDVKM come from the germline V gene. The V and J ends lost 5 bases and 2 bases, in that order; junction bases with no gene match: 8. This CDR3 region has 16 residues. CDR3 coding DNA: TGTGCCAGCAGTCCTACCCGGGACAGTAACACCGGGGAGCTGTTTTTT. Encoded protein: CASSPTRDSNTGELFF.

This clonotype was detected only a few times. The V call is TRBV19, the J call TRBJ2-2, with 10 bases identical to TRBD1. This CDR3 comprises 15 residues. Germline lookup yields CDR1 LNHDA and CDR2 SQIVND (reference sequence). J gave up 5 bases and V 3 bases, and 3 bases lay outside the gene matches. CDR3 loop: CASSMGQGWTGELFF. The CDR3 DNA sequence: TGTGCCAGTAGTATGGGACAGGGGTGGACCGGGGAGCTGTTTTTT.

In its sample, this clonotype was seen many times. J is TRBJ2-7 and V is TRBV25-1; 11 bases are a match to TRBD1. The CDR3 is made up of 15 amino acids. Germline assignment: CDR1 MGHDK and CDR2 SYGVNS. Trimming cost V 8 bases and J 1 base; bases outside gene matches: 7. The CDR3: CASSLGTGGSYEQYF. The CDR3 nucleotides are TGTGCCAGCTCACTGGGGACAGGGGGGTCCTACGAGCAGTACTTC.

The chain uses TRBV20-1 and TRBJ2-5, with 15 bases matching TRBD2. The CDR3 runs 17 residues. The germline V gene encodes CDR1 DFQATT and CDR2 SNEGSKA (reference sequence). Unmatched junction bases numbered 13, after V lost 6 bases and J lost 5 bases. CDR3 protein: CSAPGLAGGGGGETQYF. The DNA of the CDR3 is TGCAGTGCCCCGGGACTAGCGGGAGGCGGAGGTGGGGAGACCCAGTACTTC.

The V gene is TRBV27, the J gene TRBJ1-1; 8 nucleotides align to TRBD1. With V trimmed by 6 bases and J by 0 bases, 6 bases remained unmatched. Germline lookup yields CDR1 MNHEY and CDR2 SMNVEV (reference sequence). CDR3 size: 15 residues. The CDR3 loop reads CASRYRGALNTEAFF. The CDR3 DNA follows: TGTGCCAGCAGGTACAGGGGGGCATTGAACACTGAAGCTTTCTTT.

In this sample, this clonotype turned up many times. The chain employs TRBV20-1 and TRBJ2-7; maybe TRBD2 (5 bases). CDR3 length: 14 amino acids. V lost 1 base to trimming and J lost 0 bases, with 10 bases between them. Germline lookup yields CDR1 DFQATT and CDR2 SNEGSKA (reference sequence). CDR3 coding DNA: TGCAGTGCTAGAGTAGCGTTGAGCTCCTACGAGCAGTACTTC. Its translation is CSARVALSSYEQYF.

This clonotype has a count of ten or more. The chain recombines TRBV25-1 with TRBJ1-1; D is undetermined. The CDR3 contains 13 residues. Trimming pared 5 bases from V and 0 bases from J, leaving 7 bases between. Germline V gene lookup returns CDR1 MGHDK and CDR2 SYGVNS. The CDR3 spells CASSYGVNTEAFF. Written as DNA, the CDR3 is TGTGCCAGCAGTTACGGAGTGAACACTGAAGCTTTCTTT.

This clonotype was counted at least ten times. This chain connects TRBV28 to TRBJ1-1, with D uncertain. V gave up 2 bases and J gave up 3 bases, with 7 bases separating them. Looked up from germline, CDR1 is MDHEN and CDR2 is SYDVKM. The CDR3 spans 13 residues. The CDR3: CASSLSGDTEAFF. The DNA for the CDR3 is TGTGCCAGCAGTTTAAGTGGGGACACTGAAGCTTTCTTT.

V is TRBV2 and J is TRBJ2-3, with D possibly being TRBD2 (5 bases). Trimming stripped 3 bases from V and 3 bases from J, with 13 bases between. Germline loops: CDR1 SNHLY, CDR2 FYNNEI. The CDR3 sequence is 15 residues long. DNA of the CDR3: TGTGCCAGCAGTGACCCCCGGGGAGCGACAGATACGCAGTATTTT. It specifies CASSDPRGATDTQYF.

At least ten counts were recorded for this clonotype. The chain recombines TRBV19 with TRBJ2-1; D might be TRBD2 (6 bases). This CDR3 contains 15 residues. Trimming left V 4 bases short and J 5 bases short, with 15 bases between. From germline, CDR1 is LNHDA and CDR2 SQIVND (reference sequence). The CDR3 sequence is CASSTQRAPNNEQFF. The CDR3 DNA reads as TGTGCCAGTAGTACTCAGCGGGCCCCAAACAATGAGCAGTTCTTC.

This clonotype was picked up many times. The rearrangement joins TRBV27 to TRBJ2-7; 8 positions match TRBD1. Germline V gene sequence: CDR1 MNHEY, CDR2 SMNVEV (reference sequence). This CDR3 region has 14 residues. The J segment lost 6 bases and the V segment lost 4 bases, leaving 8 bases of the junction unmatched. CDR3 region: CASSSRGRGREQYF. The CDR3 DNA sequence: TGTGCCAGCAGTTCCAGGGGCAGGGGGCGCGAGCAGTACTTC.

V gene TRBV28 combines with J gene TRBJ1-2; D gene uncertain. This CDR3 is built from 14 residues. Trimming took 6 bases from V and 8 from J, leaving 19 bases between them. Germline loops: CDR1 MDHEN, CDR2 SYDVKM. In nucleotides, the CDR3 is TGTGCCAGCAGCCATATCCCCTCAGGAGGCGGCTACACCTTC. This codes for CASSHIPSGGGYTF.

V is TRBV18 and J is TRBJ1-1; tentatively, D is TRBD1 (5 bases). Germline CDR1 is KGHSH and CDR2 is LQKENI. This CDR3 has 15 residues. V shed 1 base and J shed 4 bases, with 13 bases lying between them. The CDR3 nucleotides are TGTGCCAGCTCACCACAAGTTACCCAGGGCACTGAAGCTTTCTTT. Encoded protein: CASSPQVTQGTEAFF. Complete variable domain (other parts from reference TRBV18 and TRBJ1-1): NAGVMQNPRHLVRRRGQEARLRCSPMKGHSHVYWYRQLPEEGLKFMVYLQKENIIDESGMPKERFSAEFPKEGPSILRIQQVVRGDSAAYFCASSPQVTQGTEAFFGQGTRLTVV.